The 15 T cell receptor beta chains reported below all come from one sample, sequenced in a study of T cell responses to AZD1222 COVID-19 vaccine. Data came from immunoSEQ multiplex PCR; TCRdb stores just in-frame clones and leaves some out. The sample lists 65,000 to 90,000 clones, around 90% occurring once. The material was peripheral blood, obtained 28 days after the second AZD1222 dose. The source is an adult who received the AZD1222 COVID-19 vaccine.

This clone was seen just once. The chain is built from TRBV18 and TRBJ1-1; D gene uncertain. The V end lost 2 bases, the J end lost 1 base, and 5 bases lay between the germline ends. The CDR3 totals 13 residues. Germline V gives CDR1 KGHSH, CDR2 LQKENI. The DNA for the CDR3 is TGTGCCAGCTCACCAGGTCAGAACACTGAAGCTTTCTTT. Residues: CASSPGQNTEAFF.

The rearrangement links TRBV9 to TRBJ2-3; D gene uncertain. This CDR3 spans 18 amino acids. Germline V gene lookup returns CDR1 SGDLS and CDR2 YYNGEE. Deletions cut 0 bases from V and 1 base from J, with 18 bases between. CDR3 loop: CASSVGLFGQVGTDTQYF. The CDR3 nucleotides read TGTGCCAGCAGCGTAGGTTTATTCGGGCAGGTGGGCACAGATACGCAGTATTTT. Full variable domain (rest looked up from reference TRBV9 and TRBJ2-3): DSGVTQTPKHLITATGQRVTLRCSPRSGDLSVYWYQQSLDQGLQFLIQYYNGEERAKGNILERFSAQQFPDLHSELNLSSLELGDSALYFCASSVGLFGQVGTDTQYFGPGTRLTVL.

This clone was picked up a small number of times. The CDR3 bases are TGCGCCAGCAGTGACTCTTCCGGACAGAAGAGCTCTGGAAACACCATATATTTT. Its translation: CASSDSSGQKSSGNTIYF. V usage is TRBV10-1 and J usage is TRBJ1-3, with a weak D call TRBD1 (6 bases). The germline CDR1 and CDR2 sequences are WNHNN and SYGVQD (reference sequence). The CDR3 spans 18 residues. V was clipped by 3 bases and J by 0 bases, with 18 bases between them.

The V call is TRBV18, the J call TRBJ2-1, with 12 bases aligning to TRBD1. This CDR3 has 13 residues. Germline CDR1 is KGHSH and CDR2 is LQKENI. V lost 5 bases to trimming and J lost 9 bases; unmatched junction nucleotides: 2. CDR3 nucleotides: TGTGCCAGCTCAGGGACAGGGGGCGGTGAGCAGTTCTTC. Translation gives CASSGTGGGEQFF.

This clone was seen once. The rearrangement uses TRBV3-1 (or the pseudogene TRBV3-2) and TRBJ1-1; D is ambiguous. Germline CDR1 LGHDT, CDR2 YNNKEL (reference sequence). The V and J ends lost 0 bases and 0 bases respectively, with 8 bases between them. The CDR3 is made up of 15 amino acids. The CDR3 loop reads CASSQDGQMNTEAFF. The CDR3 nucleotides are TGTGCCAGCAGCCAAGACGGGCAGATGAACACTGAAGCTTTCTTT.

The CDR3 nucleotides read TGCGCCAGCAGCCACGGGACAGGAGGCCAGCCCCAGCATTTT. Translating it yields CASSHGTGGQPQHF. The rearrangement links TRBV4-1 to TRBJ1-5; 8 bases match TRBD1. CDR1 is MGHRA and CDR2 is YSYEKL in the germline V gene. The CDR3 loop spans 14 amino acids. With 3 bases clipped from V and 7 bases from J, the junction kept 5 bases outside the gene matches.

The chain carries TRBV7-2 and TRBJ1-2, with TRBD1 identical over 7 bases. V lost 6 bases and J lost 2; bases outside the gene matches: 9. Germline loops: CDR1 SGHTA, CDR2 FQGNSA. CDR3 length: 15 residues. DNA for the CDR3: TGTGCCAGCAGTCTCCCCCCGACAGGGAACTATGGCTACACCTTC. Protein product: CASSLPPTGNYGYTF.

The chain has TRBV27 and TRBJ2-7; D is perhaps TRBD1 or TRBD2 (5 bases each). Looked up from germline, CDR1 is MNHEY and CDR2 is SMNVEV (reference sequence). V shed 3 bases and J shed 12 bases, with 15 bases lying between them. The CDR3 loop spans 12 amino acids. The CDR3 loop reads CASSFGTSTMYF. CDR3 coding DNA: TGTGCCAGCAGTTTCGGGACCTCTACCATGTACTTC.

The J gene is TRBJ1-3, the V gene TRBV4-2, with 9 positions matching TRBD1. CDR3 size: 18 residues. Trimming took 4 bases from V and 2 from J; bases not matched to a gene: 12. In germline, CDR1 is LGHNA, CDR2 YNFKEQ. CDR3 nucleotide sequence: TGTGCCAGCAGCCTAAGAACGGGACAGGGTCTAACTGGAAACACCATATATTTT. Translation: CASSLRTGQGLTGNTIYF.

This chain connects TRBV29-1 to TRBJ2-1, with TRBD1 as a possible D gene (5 bases). The CDR3 is 14 residues long. Per the germline V gene, CDR1 is SQVTM and CDR2 is ANQGSEA. The V end was cut by 7 bases, the J end by 0 bases, with 13 bases between. CDR3 sequence: CSAATVSSYNEQFF. CDR3 nucleotides: TGCAGCGCTGCGACAGTTAGCTCCTACAATGAGCAGTTCTTC.

The chain joins TRBV6-5 to TRBJ1-3; D not resolved. The germline CDR1 and CDR2 sequences are MNHEY and SVGAGI. Trimming took 11 bases from V and 4 from J, leaving 18 bases between them. The CDR3 runs to 14 residues. Written as DNA, the CDR3 is TGTGCCGTCCGAGGTACCGGCGGGGGAAACACCATATATTTT. Translating it yields CAVRGTGGGNTIYF.

By share, this clone ranks as medium-sized (0.01 to 0.1%). The V call is TRBV19, the J call TRBJ2-7, with a tentative D call TRBD2 (6 bases). CDR3 size: 14 residues. V was trimmed by 5 bases and J by 0 bases, leaving 11 bases between them. CDR1 LNHDA and CDR2 SQIVND come from the germline V gene (reference sequence). The chain's CDR3 is CASSRIADSYEQYF. As DNA, the CDR3 is TGTGCCAGTAGTCGTATAGCGGACTCCTACGAGCAGTACTTC.

This clone has a single count. Relative to the germline gene, one junction end is altered; a read error may explain this. J is TRBJ2-7 and V is TRBV6-5, with D perhaps matching TRBD1 or TRBD2 (6 bases each). The germline V gene has CDR1 MNHEY and CDR2 SVGAGI. This CDR3 has 15 amino acids. The CDR3 loop reads CASSYPPWGAYKQYF. The CDR3 coding sequence is TGTGCCAGCAGTTACCCTCCCTGGGGGGCCTACAAGCAGTACTTC.

V usage is TRBV7-2 and J usage is TRBJ1-1; 8 bases are a match to TRBD1. Germline CDR1 is SGHTA and CDR2 is FQGNSA. The CDR3 runs 13 residues. V dropped 3 bases and J dropped 11; count of bases not matched to a gene: 8. The CDR3 nucleotides are TGTGCCAGCAGCTTCCAGGACAGGGCTTACGCTTTCTTT. Amino acids: CASSFQDRAYAFF.

In the case of this clone: Distinct nucleotide sequences in the sample also encode this CDR3. The chain links TRBV11-3 to TRBJ1-2; 8 positions agree with TRBD1. V gave up 5 bases and J gave up 4 bases; unmatched junction bases: 3. This CDR3 has 13 residues. The germline gives CDR1 SGHNT, CDR2 YENEEA. As DNA, the CDR3 is TGTGCCAGCAGCCTTGACAGGGGCTATGGCTACACCTTC. This encodes CASSLDRGYGYTF.